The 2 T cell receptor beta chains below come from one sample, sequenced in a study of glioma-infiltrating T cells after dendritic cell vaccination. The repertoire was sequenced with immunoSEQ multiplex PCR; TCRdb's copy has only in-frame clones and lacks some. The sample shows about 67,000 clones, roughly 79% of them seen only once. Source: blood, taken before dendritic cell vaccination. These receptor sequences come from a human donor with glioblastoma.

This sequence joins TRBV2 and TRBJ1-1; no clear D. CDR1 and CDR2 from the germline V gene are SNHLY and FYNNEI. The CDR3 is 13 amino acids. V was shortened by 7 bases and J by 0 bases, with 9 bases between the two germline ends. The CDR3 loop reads CASNTEMNTEAFF. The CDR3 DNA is TGTGCCAGCAATACAGAAATGAACACTGAAGCTTTCTTT.

This CDR3 is CASNQVDTGELFF. The CDR3 nucleotides read TGCGCCAGCAATCAGGTAGACACCGGGGAGCTGTTTTTT. The chain recombines TRBV5-1 with TRBJ2-2; D remains ambiguous. Germline V gene lookup returns CDR1 SGHRS and CDR2 YFSETQ. Trimming removed 6 bases at V and 3 bases at J, with 9 bases between. The CDR3 is 13 amino acids.